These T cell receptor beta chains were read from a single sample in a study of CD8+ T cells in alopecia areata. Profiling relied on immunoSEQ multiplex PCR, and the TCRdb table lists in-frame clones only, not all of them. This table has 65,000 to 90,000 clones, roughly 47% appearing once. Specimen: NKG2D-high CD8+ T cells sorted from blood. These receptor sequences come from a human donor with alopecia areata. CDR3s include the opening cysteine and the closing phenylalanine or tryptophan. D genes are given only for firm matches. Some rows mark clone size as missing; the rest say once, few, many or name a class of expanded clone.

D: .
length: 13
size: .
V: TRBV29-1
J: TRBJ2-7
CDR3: CSVPGLKGYEQYF
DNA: TGCAGCGTCCCCGGACTCAAAGGCTACGAGCAGTACTTC

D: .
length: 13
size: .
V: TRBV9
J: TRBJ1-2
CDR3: CASSGYSSYGYTF
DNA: TGTGCCAGCAGCGGCTACAGTTCCTATGGCTACACCTTC

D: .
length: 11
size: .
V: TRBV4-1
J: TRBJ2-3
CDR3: CASSQDVTQYF
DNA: TGCGCCAGCAGCCAAGACGTTACGCAGTATTTT

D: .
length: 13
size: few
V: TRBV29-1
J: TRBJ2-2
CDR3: CSGGQDDTGELFF
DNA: TGCAGCGGCGGGCAGGACGACACCGGGGAGCTGTTTTTT

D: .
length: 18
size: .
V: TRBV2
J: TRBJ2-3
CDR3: CASSGTLSGGGGTDTQYF
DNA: TGTGCCAGCAGTGGAACCCTCTCTGGAGGGGGTGGCACAGATACGCAGTATTTT

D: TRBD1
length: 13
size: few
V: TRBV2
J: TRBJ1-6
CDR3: CAGKQGNNSPLHF
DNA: TGTGCCGGAAAACAGGGGAATAATTCACCCCTCCACTTT

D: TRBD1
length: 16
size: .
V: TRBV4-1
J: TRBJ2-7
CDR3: CASSFSLTGPSYEQYF
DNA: TGCGCCAGCAGCTTTAGCCTGACAGGGCCCTCCTACGAGCAGTACTTC

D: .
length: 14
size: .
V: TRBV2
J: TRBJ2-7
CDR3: CASSDIGQAYEQYF
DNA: TGTGCCAGCAGTGACATCGGGCAGGCCTACGAGCAGTACTTC

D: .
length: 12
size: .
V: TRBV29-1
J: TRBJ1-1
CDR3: CSVEEGRDKAFF
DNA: TGCAGCGTTGAAGAAGGTCGCGATAAAGCTTTCTTT

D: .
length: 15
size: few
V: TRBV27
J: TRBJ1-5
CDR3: CASSSSGAGNQPQHF
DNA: TGTGCCAGCAGTTCCTCCGGGGCTGGCAATCAGCCCCAGCATTTT

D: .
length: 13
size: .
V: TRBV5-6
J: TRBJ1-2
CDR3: CASSLGRVYGYTF
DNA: TGTGCCAGCAGCTTAGGACGGGTCTATGGCTACACCTTC

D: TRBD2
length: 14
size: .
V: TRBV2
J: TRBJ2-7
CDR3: CASLSGGVHYEQYF
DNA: TGTGCCAGCCTAAGCGGGGGGGTACACTACGAGCAGTACTTC

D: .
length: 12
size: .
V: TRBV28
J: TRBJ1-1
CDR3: CASSLSRGRAFF
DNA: TGTGCCAGCAGTTTGAGTCGCGGACGAGCTTTCTTT

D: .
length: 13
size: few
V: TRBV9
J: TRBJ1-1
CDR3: CASKSGEETEAFF
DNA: TGTGCCAGCAAGTCGGGAGAGGAAACTGAAGCTTTCTTT

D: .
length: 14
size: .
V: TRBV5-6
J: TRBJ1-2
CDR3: CASSSAGGSYGYTF
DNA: TGTGCCAGCAGCTCGGCCGGGGGTAGCTATGGCTACACCTTC

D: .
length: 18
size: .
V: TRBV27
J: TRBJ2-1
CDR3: CASSLSAGGAELGNEQFF
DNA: TGTGCCAGCAGTTTATCGGCTGGGGGGGCAGAATTAGGGAATGAGCAGTTCTTC

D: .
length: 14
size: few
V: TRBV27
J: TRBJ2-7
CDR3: CASSNEGPHYEQYF
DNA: TGTGCCAGCTCCAATGAGGGACCTCACTACGAGCAGTACTTC

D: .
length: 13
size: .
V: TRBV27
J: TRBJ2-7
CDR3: CASRSALPYEQYF
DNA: TGTGCCAGCAGATCGGCCCTCCCCTACGAGCAGTACTTC

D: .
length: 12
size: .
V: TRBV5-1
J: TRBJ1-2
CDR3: CASRGATYGYTF
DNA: TGCGCCAGCAGAGGGGCTACCTATGGCTACACCTTC

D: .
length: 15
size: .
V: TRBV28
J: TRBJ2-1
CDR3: CASRVGITAYNEQFF
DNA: TGTGCCAGCAGGGTCGGAATCACGGCCTACAATGAGCAGTTCTTC

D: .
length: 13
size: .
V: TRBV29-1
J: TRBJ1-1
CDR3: CSVESGLNTEAFF
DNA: TGCAGCGTTGAATCTGGACTGAACACTGAAGCTTTCTTT

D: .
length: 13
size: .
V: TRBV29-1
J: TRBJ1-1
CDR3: CSVAGTANTEAFF
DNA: TGCAGCGTCGCTGGGACGGCGAACACTGAAGCTTTCTTT

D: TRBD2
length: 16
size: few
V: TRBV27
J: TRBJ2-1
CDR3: CASSLPPGLAYNEQFF
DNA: TGTGCCAGCAGTTTGCCCCCGGGACTAGCCTACAATGAGCAGTTCTTC

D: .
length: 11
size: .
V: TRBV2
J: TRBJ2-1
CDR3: CASAGSNEQFF
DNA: TGTGCCAGCGCGGGGAGCAATGAGCAGTTCTTC

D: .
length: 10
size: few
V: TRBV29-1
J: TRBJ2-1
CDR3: CSVRVNEQFF
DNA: TGCAGCGTCCGGGTGAATGAGCAGTTCTTC

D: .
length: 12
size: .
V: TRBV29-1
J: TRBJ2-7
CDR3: CSARTDSYEQYF
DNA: TGCAGCGCTAGGACAGACTCCTACGAGCAGTACTTC

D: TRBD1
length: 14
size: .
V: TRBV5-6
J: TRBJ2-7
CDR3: CASSQQGTGHEQYF
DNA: TGTGCCAGCAGCCAACAGGGGACCGGTCACGAGCAGTACTTC

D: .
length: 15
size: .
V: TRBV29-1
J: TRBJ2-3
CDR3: CSIGTPGAYTDTQYF
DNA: TGCAGCATCGGGACGCCCGGGGCCTACACAGATACGCAGTATTTT

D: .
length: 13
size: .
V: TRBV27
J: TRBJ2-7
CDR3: CASSPTGIHEQYF
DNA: TGTGCCAGCTCCCCTACAGGGATCCACGAGCAGTACTTC

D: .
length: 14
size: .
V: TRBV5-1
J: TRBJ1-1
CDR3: CASSPSRANTEAFF
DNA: TGCGCCAGCAGCCCGAGTAGGGCGAACACTGAAGCTTTCTTT

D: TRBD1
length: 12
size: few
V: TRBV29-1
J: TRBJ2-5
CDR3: CSDQGAGETQYF
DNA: TGCAGCGATCAGGGGGCAGGAGAGACCCAGTACTTC

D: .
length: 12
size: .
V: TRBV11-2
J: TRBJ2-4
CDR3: CASSLGKNIQYF
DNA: TGTGCCAGCAGCTTAGGCAAAAACATTCAGTACTTC

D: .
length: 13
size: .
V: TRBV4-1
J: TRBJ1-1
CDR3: CASSGRGDTEAFF
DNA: TGCGCCAGCAGCGGACGAGGGGACACTGAAGCTTTCTTT

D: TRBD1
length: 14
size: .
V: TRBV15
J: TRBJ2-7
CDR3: CATSRTGQGYEQYF
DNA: TGTGCCACCAGCAGGACGGGACAGGGCTACGAGCAGTACTTC

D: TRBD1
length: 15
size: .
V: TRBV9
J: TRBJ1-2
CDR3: CASSGWTGDNYGYTF
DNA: TGTGCCAGCAGCGGGTGGACAGGAGACAACTATGGCTACACCTTC

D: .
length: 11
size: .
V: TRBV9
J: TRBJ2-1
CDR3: CASSLTGEQFF
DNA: TGTGCCAGCAGCCTTACCGGGGAGCAGTTCTTC

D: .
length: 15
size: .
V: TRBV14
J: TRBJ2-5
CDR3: CASSQDETASGARDF
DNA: TGTGCCAGCAGCCAAGATGAAACCGCGAGTGGAGCCCGAGACTTC

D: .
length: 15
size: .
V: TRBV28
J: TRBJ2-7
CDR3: CASSGLRDTHYEQYF
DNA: TGTGCCAGCAGTGGGCTCCGGGACACCCACTACGAGCAGTACTTC

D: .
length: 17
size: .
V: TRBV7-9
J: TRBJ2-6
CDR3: CASSVWGDPSGANVLTF
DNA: TGTGCCAGCAGCGTCTGGGGGGACCCTTCTGGGGCCAACGTCCTGACTTTC

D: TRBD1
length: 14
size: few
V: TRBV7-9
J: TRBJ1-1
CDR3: CASSFQGENTEAFF
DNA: TGTGCCAGCAGCTTCCAGGGGGAGAACACTGAAGCTTTCTTT

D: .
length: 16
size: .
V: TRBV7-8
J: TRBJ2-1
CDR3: CASSVPGRTLSHEQFF
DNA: TGTGCCAGCAGCGTACCGGGACGAACCCTCTCCCATGAGCAGTTCTTC